One and the same sample provided the 25 T cell receptor beta chains below, sequenced in a study of identical twins (dated by TCRdb to the mid-2010s). The method was 5' RACE. Reads for this sample came from an Illumina HiSeq 2000. The public reads were reanalyzed by TCRdb: fastp trimming at Q25, MiXCR alignment, in-frame beta chains only. Entries are consolidated by CDR3 protein sequence, retaining the most common genes and DNA. Here the sample has 200,000 to 250,000 distinct CDR3 sequences; about 13% occur a single time. The ten largest make up 4% to 5% of the sample. These data were likewise used in another study, on yellow fever vaccine responses in identical twins.

What was sequenced was memory (CD45RO+) T cells sorted from blood. According to the study, the label for this sample's cell subset or site signals: CD45RO+ enriched T cells. These receptors came from a woman in her late teens or twenties in good health.

The V and J genes are TRBV6-5 and TRBJ2-2; 8 bases fit TRBD2. The ends lost 0 bases at V and 6 bases at J; junction bases unmatched: 9. CDR3 length: 17 residues. The germline V gene encodes CDR1 MNHEY and CDR2 SVGAGI. The CDR3 loop reads CASSYSMASGLAGELFF. The DNA of the CDR3 is TGTGCCAGCAGTTACTCGATGGCTAGCGGGTTGGCCGGGGAGCTGTTTTTT.

V usage is TRBV3-1 and J usage is TRBJ2-1; TRBD2 agrees at 15 bases. V shed 6 bases and J 6 bases; nucleotides not matched to a gene: 3. Per the germline V gene, CDR1 is LGHDT and CDR2 is YNNKEL (reference sequence). The CDR3 has 15 residues. In DNA form, the CDR3 reads TGTGCCAGCAGACGGGGACTAGCGGGAGGCAATGAGCAGTTCTTC. Amino acid sequence: CASRRGLAGGNEQFF.

The chain carries TRBV29-1 and TRBJ2-5, with D perhaps TRBD1 (7 bases). This CDR3 region has 16 residues. Germline V gene lookup returns CDR1 SQVTM and CDR2 ANQGSEA. V gave up 3 bases and J gave up 0 bases, with 17 bases separating them. CDR3 sequence (DNA): TGCAGCGTTGAGGACCCCAGGGGGGCGTACCAAGAGACCCAGTACTTC. Its protein is CSVEDPRGAYQETQYF.

This clonotype was recorded many times. This chain uses TRBV18 with TRBJ2-2; D is unclear. The CDR3 is 14 residues long. Germline V gene sequence: CDR1 KGHSH, CDR2 LQKENI. Trimming left V 3 bases short and J 0 bases short, with 5 bases between. The CDR3 region has the DNA TGTGCCAGCTCACCGCAAACGAACACCGGGGAGCTGTTTTTT. Translating gives CASSPQTNTGELFF.

The table lists this clonotype with a count of one. The chain has TRBV6-2 or TRBV6-3 and TRBJ2-1; 11 nucleotides match TRBD2. V lost 7 bases to trimming and J lost 5 bases; unmatched junction nucleotides: 4. Germline CDR1 is MNHEY and CDR2 is SVGEGT. This CDR3 comprises 14 residues. The chain's CDR3 is CASNRLAGNNEQFF. CDR3 coding DNA: TGTGCCAGCAATCGACTAGCGGGGAACAATGAGCAGTTCTTC.

The V and J genes are TRBV28 and TRBJ1-1; D perhaps matches TRBD1 (5 bases). This CDR3 has 13 residues. Per the germline V gene, CDR1 is MDHEN and CDR2 is SYDVKM. The germline V and J ends were trimmed by 8 bases and 6 bases, with 16 bases remaining between them. The CDR3 nucleotides are TGTGCCAGCCAAAATACCAGGGTGGCTGAAGCTTTCTTT. This gives the protein CASQNTRVAEAFF.

This clonotype was seen a handful of times. The chain has TRBV12-3 or TRBV12-4 and TRBJ2-5; TRBD2 is a possible D gene (5 bases). The V gene lost 1 base and the J gene lost 5 bases, with 17 bases spanning the gap. The CDR3 contains 16 residues. CDR3 sequence: CASSLGETGLQETQYF. Written as DNA, the CDR3 is TGTGCCAGCAGTTTAGGCGAGACCGGACTTCAGGAGACCCAGTACTTC.

This chain connects TRBV7-6 to TRBJ2-7; 12 positions agree with TRBD2. Germline CDR1 SGHVS, CDR2 FNYEAQ. The J segment lost 2 bases and the V segment lost 1 base, leaving 6 bases of the junction unmatched. CDR3 length: 17 residues. CDR3 coding DNA: TGTGCCAGCAGCTTAGGCTCCCGGACTAGCGGGGCCTACGAGCAGTACTTC. Its translation: CASSLGSRTSGAYEQYF.

In this sample, this clonotype turned up a few times. The chain carries TRBV10-3 and TRBJ2-1; D remains ambiguous. The germline CDR1 and CDR2 sequences are ENHRY and SYGVKD. This CDR3 has 15 amino acids. V was cut by 4 bases and J by 8 bases, with 18 bases left in between. For the CDR3, the DNA is TGTGCCATCAGTGTTAAAGGGCACCCGGGCGATGAGCAGTTCTTC. Encoded protein: CAISVKGHPGDEQFF.

The J gene is TRBJ2-3, the V gene TRBV28; 10 nucleotides agree with TRBD1. CDR1 and CDR2 (germline): MDHEN, SYDVKM. V lost 6 bases, J lost 6 bases, and 9 bases stayed unmatched. The CDR3 is made up of 15 amino acids. The CDR3 DNA reads TGTGCCAGCAGCTCCGGGACAGGGGCGGGTGATACGCAGTATTTT. It is translated as CASSSGTGAGDTQYF.

This clonotype appeared a few times. This chain joins TRBV3-1 and TRBJ2-5; no reliable D call. This CDR3 has 12 amino acids. The V end was cut by 6 bases, the J end by 3 bases, with 8 bases between. CDR1 is LGHDT, CDR2 YNNKEL, per germline (reference sequence). In DNA form, the CDR3 reads TGTGCCAGCAGTCGTCCCGAAGAGACCCAGTACTTC. Its protein is CASSRPEETQYF.

J is TRBJ2-2 and V is TRBV9, with a possible D match to TRBD2 (6 bases). Per the germline V gene, CDR1 is SGDLS and CDR2 is YYNGEE. V lost 7 bases and J 3 bases, leaving 13 bases between the germline ends. The CDR3 consists of 14 residues. This chain's CDR3 is CASQTSWDTGELFF. The CDR3 nucleotides are TGTGCCAGCCAGACTAGTTGGGACACCGGGGAGCTGTTTTTT.

V is TRBV6-1 and J is TRBJ1-1, with 9 bases identical to TRBD1. V lost 6 bases and J lost 6; bases outside the gene matches: 8. The CDR3 runs to 14 residues. Germline V gene data show CDR1 as MNHNS and CDR2 as SASEGT. This CDR3 is CASSPQGAAAEAFF. Here the CDR3 DNA reads TGTGCCAGCAGCCCACAGGGGGCAGCGGCTGAAGCTTTCTTT.

This clonotype was seen only a few times. The gene calls are TRBV3-1 and TRBJ2-2; D uncertain. Germline lookup yields CDR1 LGHDT and CDR2 YNNKEL (reference sequence). With 2 bases removed from V and 2 bases from J, the gap between germline ends came to 6 bases. The CDR3 spans 14 residues. The CDR3 nucleotides are TGTGCCAGCAGCCAACAGGTTAACACCGGGGAGCTGTTTTTT. It specifies CASSQQVNTGELFF.

In this sample, this clonotype turned up a few times. The chain employs TRBV6-2 or TRBV6-3 and TRBJ2-1; D is possibly TRBD1 (5 bases). V gave up 5 bases and J gave up 1 base, with 9 bases separating them. CDR1 is MNHEY and CDR2 is SVGEGT in the germline V gene. CDR3 size: 14 residues. The CDR3, as DNA: TGTGCCAGCAGTCCTGACAGTTCCTACAATGAGCAGTTCTTC. It encodes CASSPDSSYNEQFF.

This chain links TRBV7-2 with TRBJ2-7; D is undetermined. V was shortened by 2 bases and J by 0 bases, with 8 bases between the two germline ends. CDR1 and CDR2 from the germline V gene are SGHTA and FQGNSA. CDR3 length: 14 residues. The CDR3 nucleotides read TGTGCCAGCAGCTTAAGCAGGTCCTCCTACGAGCAGTACTTC. Residues: CASSLSRSSYEQYF.

With respect to this clonotype: A much larger clone sits a single nucleotide away, making a read error possible. This sequence joins TRBV4-1 and TRBJ2-3, with 9 nucleotides matching TRBD2. The CDR3 extends over 18 amino acids. Losses at the gene ends were 1 base for V and 0 bases for J; bases not matched to a gene: 8. Germline lookup yields CDR1 MGHRA and CDR2 YSYEKL. CDR3 in amino acids: CASSQAVKREESTDTQYF. The CDR3 bases are TGCGCCAGCAGCCAAGCTGTTAAGCGGGAGGAGAGCACAGATACGCAGTATTTT.

This clonotype was counted once. A much larger clone is a single base away; this may be a read error. This chain joins TRBV6-2 or TRBV6-3 and TRBJ2-7; D is undetermined. The CDR3 loop spans 13 amino acids. V lost 5 bases, J lost 6 bases, and 14 bases lay in between. Germline CDR1 reads MNHEY; CDR2 reads SVGEGT. CDR3 loop: CASSEDPPFEQYF. The CDR3, as DNA: TGTGCCAGCAGTGAGGACCCTCCCTTCGAGCAGTACTTC.

This clonotype was seen a handful of times. This chain links TRBV12-3 or TRBV12-4 with TRBJ1-1; TRBD1 aligns across 8 bases. The CDR3 is 15 residues long. V shed 4 bases and J 1 base; nucleotides not matched to a gene: 5. This CDR3 reads CASSWTGTKNTEAFF. The CDR3 DNA reads as TGTGCCAGCAGTTGGACAGGGACAAAGAACACTGAAGCTTTCTTT.

This clonotype was counted many times. The chain uses TRBV10-1 and TRBJ1-1; 8 positions agree with TRBD1. Germline assignment: CDR1 WNHNN and CDR2 SYGVQD (reference sequence). Losses at the gene ends were 3 bases for V and 4 bases for J; bases not matched to a gene: 7. CDR3 length equals 15 residues. CDR3 sequence (DNA): TGCGCCAGCAGTGATGTGCAGGGGGCGAGCACTGAAGCTTTCTTT. This gives the protein CASSDVQGASTEAFF.

This clonotype appeared many times. This chain links TRBV2 with TRBJ2-3; perhaps TRBD1 as D (5 bases). The CDR3 is made up of 13 amino acids. Between the trimmed V and J ends, which lost 4 bases and 1 base, there was a span of 6 bases. Germline V gene data show CDR1 as SNHLY and CDR2 as FYNNEI. CDR3 protein: CASSGGGTDTQYF. DNA of the CDR3: TGTGCCAGCAGTGGGGGCGGCACAGATACGCAGTATTTT.

This clonotype showed up just a few times. The V call is TRBV3-1, the J call TRBJ2-5, with TRBD2 as a possible D gene (5 bases). V shed 6 bases and J shed 11 bases, with 19 bases lying between them. The CDR3 runs 13 residues. From germline, CDR1 is LGHDT and CDR2 YNNKEL (reference sequence). CDR3 bases: TGTGCCAGCAGGCCAAGGCTAGACGAGGGACAGTACTTC. It yields the protein CASRPRLDEGQYF.

This sequence joins TRBV12-3 or TRBV12-4 and TRBJ2-7; TRBD1 matches at 9 bases. The V and J ends lost 3 bases and 6 bases, in that order; junction bases with no gene match: 6. The CDR3 consists of 14 residues. CDR3 in amino acids: CASSLAGQGPEQYF. For the CDR3, the DNA is TGTGCCAGCAGTTTGGCGGGACAGGGCCCCGAGCAGTACTTC.

V is TRBV6-5 and J is TRBJ2-1; D possibly corresponds to TRBD2 (5 bases). Germline values: CDR1 MNHEY, CDR2 SVGAGI. The CDR3 length is 12 residues. The V and J ends lost 8 bases and 7 bases respectively, with 12 bases between them. This CDR3 reads CASRPSWNEQFF. The CDR3 DNA follows: TGTGCCAGCCGGCCTAGCTGGAATGAGCAGTTCTTC.

This clonotype was seen many times. This rearrangement joins TRBV5-1 to TRBJ2-3; 12 bases are a match to TRBD2. The CDR3 spans 16 residues. The V gene end was trimmed by 5 bases and the J gene end by 3 bases; junction bases not matched to a gene: 7. Germline V gives CDR1 SGHRS, CDR2 YFSETQ. The CDR3 reads CASRDRTSGRTDTQYF. As DNA, the CDR3 is TGCGCCAGCAGGGACCGAACTAGCGGGAGGACAGATACGCAGTATTTT. Full variable domain (remainder filled in from reference TRBV5-1 and TRBJ2-3): KAGVTQTPRYLIKTRGQQVTLSCSPISGHRSVSWYQQTPGQGLQFLFEYFSETQRNKGNFPGRFSGRQFSNSRSEMNVSTLELGDSALYLCASRDRTSGRTDTQYFGPGTRLTVL.